This T cell receptor beta chain emerged from a study of blood T cell repertoires in COVID-19. Study at large: The cDNA or gDNA used as material had been derived from T cells, B-cell-depleted T cells, or PBMCs.

Original data processing: Reference gene primer amplification gave estimated nucleated cell counts. Generated by immunoSEQ multiplex PCR, the TCRdb table keeps only in-frame clones and is missing some. Clone size and V and J calls were adopted from that table, with D and trimming inferred from the DNA. The repertoire consists of roughly 100,000 clones, with just over 85% occurring once and the leading ten covering around 3.5%. With V trimmed by 1 base and J by 8 bases, 6 bases remained unmatched. In germline, CDR1 is SEHNR, CDR2 FQNEAQ (reference sequence). The CDR3 runs to 16 residues. This TCR derives from a human donor in a cohort sampled during active COVID-19. The V gene is TRBV7-9, the J gene TRBJ2-1; 12 bases agree with TRBD2. The sequenced material came from peripheral blood. In nucleotides, the CDR3 is TGTGCCAGCAGCTTAGGACTAGCGGGGGCCCTACATGAGCAGTTCTTC. Translated, it gives CASSLGLAGALHEQFF.